This TCR beta chain was identified during a study of T-cell memory formation after mild COVID-19. Overall study context: Largely, TCR clusters stayed within a single donor. General study points: Second-wave clones that peaked on day 37 lacked confirmed SARS-CoV-2 specificity.

As for this clonotype: Its specificity is not known.

This CDR3 has 12 amino acids. Trimming cost V 6 bases and J 4 bases, with 10 bases left between them. Germline CDR1 and CDR2: DFQATT and SNEGSKA (reference sequence). From the 5' RACE reads, TCRdb called clonotypes with MiXCR, one entry per CDR3 protein. The table has around 510,000 distinct CDR3 sequences, about 20% seen once. The origin of this receptor is an adult woman who had mild COVID-19 (a few samples of this study predate the infection). Cell type and time point are not known. Material for sequencing was PBMCs or a T cell subset sorted from them (not recorded which). The V and J genes are TRBV20-1 and TRBJ2-1; D remains unclear. The CDR3, as DNA: TGCAGTGCCACCAGACAATACAATGAGCAGTTCTTC. Its translation is CSATRQYNEQFF.